This T cell receptor (beta chain) was captured in a study of CD8 T cells in Susac syndrome. Reverse transcription of roughly 0.45 to 1 ug RNA was performed with random hexamers. TCRdb reprocessed the immunoSEQ multiplex PCR reads via MiXCR and lists one record per CDR3 protein. The sample yields about 430,000 distinct CDR3 sequences, 75% to 90% seen once. From germline, CDR1 is SGHVS and CDR2 FQNEAQ. V lost 6 bases to trimming and J lost 3 bases; unmatched junction nucleotides: 13. This CDR3 spans 17 amino acids. This chain uses TRBV7-8 with TRBJ2-1; TRBD2 aligns across 8 bases. This TCR was recovered from a human donor with multiple sclerosis. Sample: CD8+ T cells from PBMCs. The CDR3 DNA follows: TGTGCCAGCAGACAAGCGGGGGCCCACATCGACTACAATGAGCAGTTCTTC. It encodes CASRQAGAHIDYNEQFF. Filled out from reference TRBV7-8 and TRBJ2-1, the complete variable domain reads GAGVSQSPRYKVAKRGQDVALRCDPISGHVSLFWYQQALGQGPEFLTYFQNEAQLDKSGLPSDRFFAERPEGSVSTLKIQRTQQEDSAVYLCASRQAGAHIDYNEQFFGPGTRLTVL.